The rows below give T cell receptor beta chains drawn from one sample of a study of T-cell reconstitution after alpha-beta-depleted transplantation in children. In TCRdb, the PCR reads were re-called with MiXCR into one record per CDR3 protein. The table records about 160,000 distinct CDR3 sequences, 8.5% to 14% of them present only once. The sample in question was PBMCs, obtained before TCRalphabeta/CD19-depleted stem cell transplant. The receptor set was obtained from a boy aged 2 to 9 with acute myeloid leukemia, due to receive a stem cell transplant. CDR3s include the opening cysteine and the closing phenylalanine or tryptophan. The D gene is left open where the match is weak. Expanded clones get a size class; other rows say once, few or many, or leave the size out.

D	V	J	size	CDR3	DNA
TRBD2	TRBV11-2	TRBJ2-3	many	CASSTPGTSGGSRLTDTQYF	TGTGCCAGCAGTACACCCGGGACTAGCGGGGGGTCCAGACTCACAGATACGCAGTATTTT
-	TRBV12-3/TRBV12-4	TRBJ1-5	few	CASSQGQSNQPQHF	TGTGCCAGCAGTCAAGGACAGTCAAATCAGCCCCAGCATTTT
-	TRBV20-1	TRBJ1-6	many	CSAPHLGEWSPLHF	TGCAGTGCCCCCCATTTGGGGGAATGGTCACCCCTCCACTTT
TRBD2	TRBV4-1	TRBJ2-1	-	CASSQAGTSGNSEQFF	TGCGCCAGCAGCCAAGCGGGGACTAGCGGGAACAGTGAGCAGTTCTTC
TRBD2	TRBV20-1	TRBJ2-1	many	CSAPAGGFNEQFF	TGCAGTGCCCCAGCGGGGGGGTTTAATGAGCAGTTCTTC
TRBD2	TRBV20-1	TRBJ2-5	few	CSASKGLAGGLKETQYF	TGCAGTGCTAGTAAGGGACTAGCGGGGGGCCTAAAAGAGACCCAGTACTTC
-	TRBV7-9	TRBJ1-2	many	CASSLEFPANYGYTF	TGTGCCAGCAGCTTAGAATTTCCTGCTAACTATGGCTACACCTTC
-	TRBV20-1	TRBJ2-5	many	CSARDLQGRETQYF	TGCAGTGCTAGAGATTTGCAGGGACGGGAGACCCAGTACTTC
TRBD2	TRBV25-1	TRBJ2-2	many	CASSELTAGLPNTGELFF	TGTGCCAGCAGTGAATTAACAGCGGGACTTCCGAACACCGGGGAGCTGTTTTTT
-	TRBV20-1	TRBJ1-1	many	CSARNGGRDTEAFF	TGCAGTGCTAGGAACGGCGGTCGGGACACTGAAGCTTTCTTT
TRBD2	TRBV27	TRBJ2-1	many	CASSGRSSGRNEQFF	TGTGCCAGCAGTGGTCGCTCTAGCGGGAGGAATGAGCAGTTCTTC
-	TRBV4-2	TRBJ1-4	many	CASSQSPGLLNEKLFF	TGTGCCAGCAGCCAATCCCCGGGCCTCCTTAATGAAAAACTGTTTTTT
TRBD1	TRBV20-1	TRBJ1-6	many	CSAGSGQYNSPLHF	TGCAGTGCTGGGTCGGGACAGTATAATTCACCCCTCCACTTT
-	TRBV24-1	TRBJ2-1	-	CATSLVGTGGTNEQFF	TGTGCCACCAGCCTCGTGGGGACTGGCGGAACGAATGAGCAGTTCTTC
-	TRBV20-1	TRBJ1-1	many	CSARDLSGENTEAFF	TGCAGTGCTAGAGATTTGTCAGGAGAGAACACTGAAGCTTTCTTT
-	TRBV5-1	TRBJ2-7	many	CASSSALSYEQYF	TGCGCCAGCAGCTCGGCCCTATCCTACGAGCAGTACTTC
-	TRBV6-5	TRBJ2-2	many	CASSYEGGFTGELFF	TGTGCCAGCAGTTACGAGGGAGGATTTACCGGGGAGCTGTTTTTT
TRBD1	TRBV27	TRBJ1-2	many	CASSNPRGNYGYTF	TGTGCCAGCAGTAACCCCAGGGGGAACTATGGCTACACCTTC
-	TRBV12-3/TRBV12-4	TRBJ1-4	many	CASSPRGLLSGKLFF	TGTGCCAGCAGCCCCAGGGGACTGTTATCGGGAAAACTGTTTTTT
-	TRBV21-1	TRBJ2-7	-	CASSKVGSSYEQYF	TGTGCCAGCAGCAAAGTAGGCAGTTCCTACGAGCAGTACTTC
-	TRBV7-9	TRBJ2-1	-	CASSRGPNNEQFF	TGTGCCAGCAGCCGGGGACCGAACAATGAGCAGTTCTTC
-	TRBV20-1	TRBJ1-1	medium-sized	CSARGPGGYTEAFF	TGCAGTGCTAGAGGGCCCGGCGGGTACACTGAAGCTTTCTTT
-	TRBV4-1	TRBJ1-2	many	CASSQAGANYGYTF	TGCGCCAGCAGCCAAGCGGGGGCCAACTATGGCTACACCTTC
TRBD1	TRBV19	TRBJ1-2	many	CASDRGYGYTF	TGTGCCAGTGACAGGGGGTACGGCTACACCTTC
-	TRBV5-1	TRBJ2-7	many	CASSLGGSSYEQYF	TGCGCCAGCAGCTTGGGGGGGAGCTCCTACGAGCAGTACTTC
TRBD1	TRBV27	TRBJ2-7	many	CASSLGGQGSDEQYF	TGTGCCAGCAGTTTAGGGGGACAGGGGTCGGACGAGCAGTACTTC
-	TRBV13	TRBJ1-3	many	CASSMRTTRPGNTIYF	TGTGCCAGCAGCATGCGCACGACGCGCCCTGGAAACACCATATATTTT
-	TRBV12-3/TRBV12-4	TRBJ2-1	many	CASINWGGNEQFF	TGTGCCAGCATCAATTGGGGAGGCAATGAGCAGTTCTTC
TRBD2	TRBV27	TRBJ2-3	many	CASSALAGATDTQYF	TGTGCCAGCAGTGCTCTAGCGGGAGCCACAGATACGCAGTATTTT
-	TRBV2	TRBJ2-7	-	CASTRDTPYEQYF	TGTGCCAGCACTAGGGACACCCCCTACGAGCAGTACTTC
TRBD1	TRBV25-1	TRBJ2-1	many	CASSLRTGAYNEQFF	TGTGCCAGCAGTCTTAGGACAGGGGCTTACAATGAGCAGTTCTTC
-	TRBV4-1	TRBJ1-2	many	CASSQEPGPNGYGYTF	TGCGCCAGCAGCCAGGAACCGGGTCCCAATGGCTATGGCTACACCTTC
TRBD1	TRBV28	TRBJ2-3	many	CASRETGGGSTDTQYF	TGTGCCAGCAGGGAGACAGGGGGCGGATCTACAGATACGCAGTATTTT
TRBD1	TRBV20-1	TRBJ1-1	many	CSAKNLPTGGNTEAFF	TGCAGTGCAAAGAACCTCCCGACAGGGGGGAACACTGAAGCTTTCTTT
TRBD2	TRBV20-1	TRBJ2-7	many	CSARLAGHYEQYF	TGCAGTGCTAGGCTAGCGGGACACTACGAGCAGTACTTC
-	TRBV7-8	TRBJ2-4	many	CASSLSAGLGRNIQYF	TGTGCCAGCAGCTTATCGGCCGGCTTAGGACGGAACATTCAGTACTTC
-	TRBV4-2	TRBJ2-7	many	CASSQELFLGSSYEQYF	TGTGCCAGCAGCCAAGAATTATTCCTAGGCAGCTCCTACGAGCAGTACTTC
-	TRBV7-3	TRBJ2-3	-	CASSPRVGTDTQYF	TGTGCCAGCAGCCCAAGGGTAGGGACAGATACGCAGTATTTT
-	TRBV7-8	TRBJ2-3	many	CASRSLEGSGTDTQYF	TGTGCCAGCAGAAGTCTTGAAGGTTCTGGCACAGATACGCAGTATTTT
TRBD1	TRBV6-5	TRBJ2-7	many	CASSYGDPGGYEQYF	TGTGCCAGCAGTTACGGGGACCCAGGGGGCTACGAGCAGTACTTC
-	TRBV7-9	TRBJ2-2	many	CASSSRLRGGTGELFF	TGTGCCAGCAGCTCCCGGTTAAGGGGCGGCACCGGGGAGCTGTTTTTT
TRBD2	TRBV27	TRBJ2-1	many	CASSDGTSGQNEQFF	TGTGCCAGCAGTGACGGGACTAGCGGTCAGAATGAGCAGTTCTTC